The 25 T cell receptor beta chains below come from one sample, sequenced in a study of T-cell memory formation after mild COVID-19. TCRdb re-analysed the 5' RACE reads in MiXCR, keeping a single row per CDR3 protein. Among 140,000 or so distinct CDR3 sequences, around 15% were seen once, and the ten largest hold around 28%. The specimen sequenced was PBMCs or a T cell subset sorted from them (not recorded which). The source is an adult woman who had mild COVID-19 (a few samples of this study predate the infection). Cell type and time point are not known.

The V call is TRBV27, the J call TRBJ2-7, with unresolved D. V was pared by 3 bases and J by 0 bases, with 9 bases between. In germline, CDR1 is MNHEY, CDR2 SMNVEV (reference sequence). The CDR3 is 14 residues long. The CDR3 is CASSLWKSSYEQYF. CDR3 DNA sequence: TGTGCCAGCAGTTTGTGGAAGAGCTCCTACGAGCAGTACTTC.

This clonotype was observed at least ten times. V usage is TRBV27 and J usage is TRBJ2-3; the D gene could be TRBD1 or TRBD2 (5 bases each). The germline gives CDR1 MNHEY, CDR2 SMNVEV (reference sequence). Between the trimmed V and J ends, which lost 6 bases and 3 bases, there was a span of 16 bases. This CDR3 contains 15 residues. The DNA for the CDR3 is TGTGCCAGCAGCCTGTTGGTCGGGGCAACAGATACGCAGTATTTT. Translation: CASSLLVGATDTQYF.

This clonotype was seen a few times. The chain is built from TRBV27 and TRBJ2-1; D unclear. V was cut by 3 bases and J by 5 bases, with 5 bases left in between. Germline V gene data show CDR1 as MNHEY and CDR2 as SMNVEV (reference sequence). The CDR3 is 12 residues long. The CDR3 here is CASSFLNNEQFF. In DNA form, the CDR3 reads TGTGCCAGCAGTTTCCTCAACAATGAGCAGTTCTTC.

This rearrangement joins TRBV4-2 to TRBJ1-2; unclear D gene. Germline V lookup: CDR1 LGHNA, CDR2 YNFKEQ. The CDR3 has 12 residues. V dropped 2 bases and J dropped 4 bases, with 5 bases sitting between them. Here the CDR3 reads CASSQSFYGYTF. DNA of the CDR3: TGTGCCAGCAGCCAATCCTTCTATGGCTACACCTTC.

The chain uses TRBV5-1 and TRBJ2-1; 8 bases agree with TRBD2. V was clipped by 0 bases and J by 9 bases; unmatched bases: 11. Germline CDR1 reads SGHRS; CDR2 reads YFSETQ. The CDR3 has 16 amino acids. The CDR3 DNA is TGCGCCAGCAGCTTGGGATTTGGACTAGCAACCCTTGAGCAGTTCTTC. It translates to CASSLGFGLATLEQFF.

This clonotype has ten or more counts. The chain recombines TRBV25-1 with TRBJ2-1, with D tentatively TRBD1 (5 bases). CDR3 length: 14 amino acids. Germline V lookup: CDR1 MGHDK, CDR2 SYGVNS. Trimming cost V 1 base and J 3 bases, with 7 bases left between them. As DNA, the CDR3 is TGTGCCAGCAGTGAATCAGGGATCTACAATGAGCAGTTCTTC. Amino acid sequence: CASSESGIYNEQFF.

The genes are TRBV15 and TRBJ1-4; D uncertain. V was cut by 1 base and J by 8 bases, with 14 bases left in between. Germline values: CDR1 LNHNV, CDR2 YYDKDF (reference sequence). This CDR3 is 15 amino acids long. CDR3 region: CATSRAGRIDEKLFF. In DNA, the CDR3 is TGTGCCACCAGCAGAGCCGGTCGCATCGACGAAAAACTGTTTTTT.

This chain joins TRBV4-2 and TRBJ1-2; the D is unclear. The V gene lost 0 bases and the J gene lost 3 bases, with 8 bases spanning the gap. CDR3 size: 14 residues. Germline loops: CDR1 LGHNA, CDR2 YNFKEQ. DNA of the CDR3: TGTGCCAGCAGCCAAGATCTCGGGTACTATGGCTACACCTTC. Amino acids: CASSQDLGYYGYTF.

The DNA for the CDR3 is TGTGCCAGTAGTCTTGGACAGGGGGATCAGCCCCAGCATTTT. Protein: CASSLGQGDQPQHF. The V gene is TRBV19, the J gene TRBJ1-5, with 10 bases matching TRBD1. The V segment lost 5 bases and the J segment 5 bases; nucleotides outside the gene matches: 3. Germline assignment: CDR1 LNHDA and CDR2 SQIVND (reference sequence). The CDR3 runs 14 residues.

The rearrangement uses TRBV29-1 and TRBJ1-2; 7 nucleotides align to TRBD1. There are 11 residues in the CDR3. V trimming: 6 bases; J trimming: 4 bases; junction bases outside the gene matches: 2. Per germline, CDR1 SQVTM and CDR2 ANQGSEA. The CDR3 loop reads CSVGQSYGYTF. As DNA, the CDR3 is TGCAGCGTGGGACAGAGCTATGGCTACACCTTC.

The V and J genes are TRBV5-1 and TRBJ1-1, with unresolved D. The CDR3 spans 14 residues. CDR1 and CDR2 (germline): SGHRS, YFSETQ. The ends were cut back, 0 bases at V and 3 bases at J, with 9 bases in the middle. The CDR3 DNA is TGCGCCAGCAGCTTGGAAGACTGGTACACTGAAGCTTTCTTT. Its protein is CASSLEDWYTEAFF. Using reference TRBV5-1 and TRBJ1-1 for the parts outside the CDR3, the full variable domain is KAGVTQTPRYLIKTRGQQVTLSCSPISGHRSVSWYQQTPGQGLQFLFEYFSETQRNKGNFPGRFSGRQFSNSRSEMNVSTLELGDSALYLCASSLEDWYTEAFFGQGTRLTVV.

The chain combines TRBV7-9 with TRBJ1-3; TRBD1 agrees at 12 bases. V lost 6 bases and J lost 6; bases outside the gene matches: 12. CDR1 and CDR2 from the germline V gene are SEHNR and FQNEAQ (reference sequence). CDR3 length: 17 amino acids. CDR3 amino acids: CASRSPTGTGGLNTIYF. Written as DNA, the CDR3 is TGTGCCAGCAGAAGCCCCACAGGGACAGGGGGCCTAAACACCATATATTTT.

This sequence joins TRBV4-3 and TRBJ2-1, with 10 nucleotides matching TRBD2. Germline V CDR1 and CDR2: LGHNA, YSLEER. With 5 bases clipped from V and 4 bases from J, the junction kept 5 bases outside the gene matches. The CDR3 spans 15 residues. Here the CDR3 reads CASSSGTSVYNEQFF. The CDR3 DNA follows: TGCGCCAGCAGCTCCGGGACTAGCGTATACAATGAGCAGTTCTTC.

This clonotype was recorded a few times. V usage is TRBV7-9 and J usage is TRBJ2-7; TRBD1 aligns across 11 bases. With V trimmed by 3 bases and J by 4 bases, 8 bases remained unmatched. This CDR3 spans 16 amino acids. CDR1 SEHNR and CDR2 FQNEAQ come from the germline V gene (reference sequence). In nucleotides, the CDR3 is TGTGCCAGCAGCTTTCCCCAGGGACAGGGGGAATACGAGCAGTACTTC. Its protein product is CASSFPQGQGEYEQYF.

This clonotype was counted a few times. The V gene is TRBV27, the J gene TRBJ1-2; D gene unclear. CDR3 size: 13 residues. Germline V CDR1 and CDR2: MNHEY, SMNVEV (reference sequence). V lost 7 bases to trimming and J lost 10 bases, with 19 bases between them. CDR3 in amino acids: CASTPGGSMDYTF. The CDR3 DNA reads as TGTGCCAGCACCCCGGGAGGATCGATGGACTACACCTTC.

The chain links TRBV19 to TRBJ2-1; 9 bases line up with TRBD2. CDR1 and CDR2 (germline): LNHDA, SQIVND (reference sequence). The CDR3 length is 14 residues. Unmatched junction bases numbered 3, after V lost 3 bases and J lost 6 bases. The CDR3 sequence is CASSISGSLNEQFF. The CDR3, as DNA: TGTGCCAGTAGTATTAGCGGGAGTCTCAATGAGCAGTTCTTC.

Here the CDR3 reads CASSSGQEVAETQYF. The CDR3 nucleotides are TGTGCCAGCAGCTCCGGACAGGAGGTCGCAGAGACCCAGTACTTC. The chain combines TRBV7-9 with TRBJ2-5, with TRBD1 matching over 7 bases. J lost 4 bases, V lost 4 bases, and 9 bases had no gene match. CDR3 length equals 15 residues. Germline CDR1 and CDR2: SEHNR and FQNEAQ (reference sequence).

The chain has TRBV6-5 and TRBJ1-1; D gene unclear. CDR1 is MNHEY, CDR2 SVGAGI, per germline. The CDR3 length is 13 residues. With 2 bases removed from V and 1 base from J, the gap between germline ends came to 5 bases. This chain's CDR3 is CASSYDSNTEAFF. The CDR3 DNA reads TGTGCCAGCAGTTACGACTCGAACACTGAAGCTTTCTTT.

This clonotype was counted many times. This sequence joins TRBV28 and TRBJ1-1, with D hard to call. CDR1 MDHEN and CDR2 SYDVKM come from the germline V gene. V was clipped by 4 bases and J by 1 base, with 10 bases between them. CDR3 length equals 14 residues. CDR3: CASSYTGRNTEAFF. The DNA for the CDR3 is TGTGCCAGCAGTTATACGGGAAGGAACACTGAAGCTTTCTTT.

A few counts support this clonotype. V gene TRBV12-3 or TRBV12-4 combines with J gene TRBJ1-5; weak D call: TRBD1 (5 bases). Trimming took off 6 bases at V and 5 bases at J, with 17 bases between the two ends. CDR3 size: 15 residues. This CDR3 is CASSLQLGVYQPQHF. The CDR3 nucleotides read TGTGCCAGCAGCCTCCAGTTGGGGGTCTATCAGCCCCAGCATTTT.

The genes are TRBV12-5 and TRBJ2-1; D is undetermined. V dropped 1 base and J dropped 8 bases, with 12 bases sitting between them. This CDR3 region has 14 residues. The germline V gene encodes CDR1 LGHNT and CDR2 FRNRAP. The CDR3 DNA is TGTGCTAGTGGTTTGGGGCTAGGAATTGATGAGCAGTTCTTC. Protein: CASGLGLGIDEQFF.

The chain is built from TRBV15 and TRBJ2-3, with 12 bases identical to TRBD2. The J segment lost 2 bases and the V segment lost 5 bases, leaving 8 bases of the junction unmatched. This CDR3 comprises 17 residues. Germline V gene lookup returns CDR1 LNHNV and CDR2 YYDKDF (reference sequence). The CDR3 DNA sequence: TGTGCCACCAGCTCGCGACTAGCGGGAGAGAACACAGATACGCAGTATTTT. Encoded protein: CATSSRLAGENTDTQYF.

This clonotype was detected only a few times. The DNA for the CDR3 is TGTGCCTGGAGTGTATCCGGGTTCTACGAGCAGTACTTC. This translates into CAWSVSGFYEQYF. The chain uses TRBV30 and TRBJ2-7; D remains ambiguous. Germline CDR1 GTSNPN, CDR2 SVGIG (reference sequence). V shed 0 bases and J shed 3 bases, with 9 bases lying between them. The CDR3 is 13 amino acids.

This clonotype was seen more than once but under ten times. V usage is TRBV4-3 and J usage is TRBJ2-7; the match to TRBD2 covers 9 bases. Germline-derived CDR1 and CDR2 are LGHNA and YSLEER. V trimming: 1 base; J trimming: 4 bases; junction bases outside the gene matches: 20. The CDR3 runs to 20 residues. CDR3 nucleotide sequence: TGCGCCAGCAGCCAAGCCCTAGCGGGACTAACCCCAGAGCCGTATTACGAGCAGTACTTC. Translating gives CASSQALAGLTPEPYYEQYF.

This clonotype was counted many times. The chain employs TRBV27 and TRBJ2-7, with TRBD2 matching 7 bases. Trimming took 5 bases from V and 4 from J; bases not matched to a gene: 8. Per the germline V gene, CDR1 is MNHEY and CDR2 is SMNVEV (reference sequence). The CDR3 is made up of 14 amino acids. CDR3 bases: TGTGCCAGCAGTACCCTGGGAGGGTGGTACGAGCAGTACTTC. Amino acids: CASSTLGGWYEQYF.